Below are 24 T cell receptor beta chains sequenced from a single sample in a study of T cell repertoires in cytomegalovirus infection. Via MiXCR, TCRdb re-called the reads, giving one row per CDR3 protein. The data show hundreds of thousands of distinct CDR3 sequences, about 30% seen once. Their cognate antigens are unknown. The source was cultured PBMCs, collected from culture after CMV antigen stimulation. These TCRs come from a human donor in good health (CMV status not recorded). Some clones in this sample may be carry-over from other donors' samples.

The chain recombines TRBV28 with TRBJ2-7; 11 positions agree with TRBD2. The CDR3 is 19 residues long. Germline CDR1 reads MDHEN; CDR2 reads SYDVKM. Unmatched junction bases numbered 17, after V lost 6 bases and J lost 1 base. Here the CDR3 reads CASRPLTSGNLTYSYEQYF. As DNA, the CDR3 is TGTGCCAGCAGACCGCTGACTAGCGGGAACCTCACATATTCCTACGAGCAGTACTTC.

V and J are TRBV6-6 and TRBJ1-1; the D is unclear. CDR3 size: 13 residues. Germline CDR1 reads MNHNY; CDR2 reads SVGAGI (reference sequence). V was clipped by 6 bases and J by 1 base, with 9 bases between them. The CDR3 region has the DNA TGTGCCAGCAGGATAAAGGGGAACACTGAAGCTTTCTTT. It translates to CASRIKGNTEAFF.

This clonotype appeared many times. CDR3 sequence: CASSRTTSYEQYF. The CDR3 DNA is TGTGCCAGCAGCCGGACTACCTCCTACGAGCAGTACTTC. The chain joins TRBV7-2 to TRBJ2-7; a weak D match, TRBD2 (6 bases). Trimming stripped 5 bases from V and 0 bases from J, with 8 bases between. The V gene's germline CDR1 is SGHTA and CDR2 FQGNSA. The CDR3 sequence is 13 residues long.

V and J are TRBV7-8 and TRBJ1-5, with D possibly matching TRBD1 (6 bases). The length of the CDR3 is 13 residues. With 4 bases removed from V and 5 bases from J, the gap between germline ends came to 9 bases. From germline, CDR1 is SGHVS and CDR2 FQNEAQ. This chain's CDR3 is CASSYKGDQPQHF. The CDR3 DNA reads TGTGCCAGCAGCTACAAGGGGGATCAGCCCCAGCATTTT.

This chain joins TRBV4-2 and TRBJ1-2, with 7 bases matching TRBD1. V shed 4 bases and J 9 bases; nucleotides not matched to a gene: 11. Germline V CDR1 and CDR2: LGHNA, YNFKEQ. The CDR3 sequence is 14 residues long. The CDR3 region is CASSPHRQDRSYTF. The DNA for the CDR3 is TGTGCCAGCAGCCCTCATCGACAGGACAGGAGCTACACCTTC.

The V call is TRBV12-3 or TRBV12-4, the J call TRBJ2-2; the match to TRBD2 covers 8 bases. The CDR3 totals 14 residues. The J segment lost 5 bases and the V segment lost 8 bases, leaving 7 bases of the junction unmatched. The CDR3 loop is CASSYAGGTGELFF. CDR3 bases: TGTGCCAGCTCCTATGCGGGGGGAACCGGGGAGCTGTTTTTT.

This chain uses TRBV5-4 with TRBJ2-3; 7 bases fit TRBD2. CDR1 SGHNT and CDR2 YYREEE come from the germline V gene (reference sequence). The V and J ends lost 0 bases and 4 bases, in that order; junction bases with no gene match: 5. This CDR3 is built from 15 residues. The CDR3 DNA sequence: TGTGCCAGCAGCTTGGGAGTGGGGGGGTCAGATACGCAGTATTTT. This gives the protein CASSLGVGGSDTQYF. Complete variable domain (other parts from reference TRBV5-4 and TRBJ2-3): ETGVTQSPTHLIKTRGQQVTLRCSSQSGHNTVSWYQQALGQGPQFIFQYYREEENGRGNFPPRFSGLQFPNYSSELNVNALELDDSALYLCASSLGVGGSDTQYFGPGTRLTVL.

The chain couples TRBV12-3 or TRBV12-4 to TRBJ1-2; D unresolved. The CDR3 covers 13 residues. V gave up 6 bases and J gave up 3 bases, with 11 bases separating them. The CDR3 DNA reads as TGTGCCAGCAGCCGAGACCCAGACTATGGCTACACCTTC. As protein: CASSRDPDYGYTF.

This clonotype came up a few times. The CDR3 is CASHTGDRADNEQFF. For the CDR3, the DNA is TGCGCCAGCCATACCGGGGACAGGGCGGACAATGAGCAGTTCTTC. The chain employs TRBV23-1 and TRBJ2-1, with 9 bases that match TRBD1. TRBV23-1 is labeled an ORF, and its function is uncertain. J lost 5 bases, V lost 8 bases, and 10 bases had no gene match. This CDR3 region has 15 residues.

V and J are TRBV5-4 and TRBJ1-2, with TRBD1 matching 7 bases. This CDR3 is built from 14 residues. Trimming took 6 bases from V and 2 from J; bases not matched to a gene: 7. Germline values: CDR1 SGHNT, CDR2 YYREEE (reference sequence). For the CDR3, the DNA is TGTGCCAGCACCAACCCGGGACAGAACTATGGCTACACCTTC. This gives the protein CASTNPGQNYGYTF.

This clonotype was seen a few times. The chain is built from TRBV12-3 or TRBV12-4 and TRBJ2-7; D is uncertain. V lost 3 bases, J lost 0 bases, and 12 bases lay in between. The CDR3 runs 15 residues. The CDR3 DNA is TGTGCCAGCAGTTTGTTTGTGACATACTCCTACGAGCAGTACTTC. Translated, it gives CASSLFVTYSYEQYF.

The V gene is TRBV5-1, the J gene TRBJ2-5; D perhaps matches TRBD1 (6 bases). The ends were cut back, 1 base at V and 3 bases at J, with 13 bases in the middle. The CDR3 is 15 amino acids. Germline V CDR1 and CDR2: SGHRS, YFSETQ. CDR3 nucleotides: TGCGCCAGCAGCTTGAGCTCCAGGGGTGAAGAGACCCAGTACTTC. This sequence encodes CASSLSSRGEETQYF.

The chain couples TRBV4-3 to TRBJ1-5; perhaps TRBD1 as D (5 bases). Germline V gene data show CDR1 as LGHNA and CDR2 as YSLEER. With 5 bases removed from V and 4 bases from J, the gap between germline ends came to 15 bases. CDR3 length equals 15 residues. The CDR3 coding sequence is TGCGCCAGCAGCAGTGGGATGGGGGGTAATCAGCCCCAGCATTTT. Its translation: CASSSGMGGNQPQHF.

This clonotype was seen at least ten times. This sequence joins TRBV7-2 and TRBJ2-7; D might be TRBD2 (6 bases). Germline loops: CDR1 SGHTA, CDR2 FQGNSA. The CDR3 covers 16 residues. V shed 0 bases and J shed 2 bases, with 14 bases lying between them. For the CDR3, the DNA is TGTGCCAGCAGCTTAGCGTCGGCGGGGCCCACCTACGAGCAGTACTTC. Its protein is CASSLASAGPTYEQYF.

The chain employs TRBV12-3 or TRBV12-4 and TRBJ2-2; D is perhaps TRBD1 (6 bases). The V end lost 7 bases, the J end lost 5 bases, and 14 bases lay between the germline ends. The CDR3 extends over 14 amino acids. The CDR3 nucleotides are TGTGCCAGCACCTACCTGGGGGCAACCGGGGAGCTGTTTTTT. Translating gives CASTYLGATGELFF.

This clonotype was seen repeatedly, ten times or more. The chain has TRBV7-2 and TRBJ1-1; D perhaps matches TRBD1 (5 bases). The germline V gene encodes CDR1 SGHTA and CDR2 FQGNSA. V was pared by 5 bases and J by 12 bases, with 22 bases between. The CDR3 has 14 amino acids. CDR3 DNA: TGTGCCAGCAGCCCCCTGAATCAGGGAACTGAGTCTTTCTTT. It translates to CASSPLNQGTESFF.

V and J are TRBV28 and TRBJ2-5; the D gene is possibly TRBD2 (5 bases). From germline, CDR1 is MDHEN and CDR2 SYDVKM. V dropped 8 bases and J dropped 4 bases, with 11 bases sitting between them. The CDR3 length is 12 residues. The CDR3 bases are TGTGCCAGCGGGCTAGCTGGAGAGACCCAGTACTTC. Amino acid sequence: CASGLAGETQYF.

This clonotype was recorded a few times. The gene calls are TRBV7-8 and TRBJ2-7, with D possibly being TRBD2 (6 bases). The V gene lost 8 bases and the J gene lost 6 bases, with 11 bases spanning the gap. CDR1 is SGHVS, CDR2 FQNEAQ, per germline. The CDR3 extends over 11 amino acids. CDR3 coding DNA: TGTGCCAGCTGGGTGGGAGGCGAGCAGTACTTC. This sequence encodes CASWVGGEQYF.

In its sample, this clonotype was seen a few times. The chain links TRBV10-3 to TRBJ1-3; D unresolved. The length of the CDR3 is 15 residues. Trimming pared 2 bases from V and 0 bases from J, leaving 8 bases between. Germline V gene data show CDR1 as ENHRY and CDR2 as SYGVKD. DNA of the CDR3: TGTGCCATCAGTGAGGGTTGGACCTCTGGAAACACCATATATTTT. The encoded protein is CAISEGWTSGNTIYF.

V is TRBV20-1 and J is TRBJ2-7; 7 bases line up with TRBD2. With 2 bases clipped from V and 2 bases from J, the junction kept 3 bases outside the gene matches. Germline lookup yields CDR1 DFQATT and CDR2 SNEGSKA (reference sequence). There are 13 residues in the CDR3. The CDR3 spells CSARFAGAYEQYF. The CDR3 coding sequence is TGCAGTGCTAGATTCGCGGGAGCCTACGAGCAGTACTTC.

The chain couples TRBV29-1 to TRBJ2-7, with 7 bases identical to TRBD2. The V gene end was trimmed by 8 bases and the J gene end by 7 bases; junction bases not matched to a gene: 17. CDR3 length equals 14 residues. Germline values: CDR1 SQVTM, CDR2 ANQGSEA. CDR3 amino acids: CSPLERGTLREQYF. DNA of the CDR3: TGCAGCCCCCTAGAGCGGGGAACCCTACGGGAGCAGTACTTC.

V usage is TRBV20-1 and J usage is TRBJ2-5, with D possibly being TRBD1 or TRBD2 (5 bases each). The CDR3 has 13 amino acids. The V gene's germline CDR1 is DFQATT and CDR2 SNEGSKA (reference sequence). V dropped 3 bases and J dropped 5 bases, with 13 bases sitting between them. CDR3 in amino acids: CSASYEGRETQYF. CDR3 DNA sequence: TGCAGTGCTAGTTATGAGGGACGCGAGACCCAGTACTTC.

As to this clonotype: The missing conserved phenylalanine or tryptophan at the end of this CDR3 makes a read error likely. No DNA is shown, since the ends of the CDR3 on it are uncertain; the CDR3 is the one TCRdb lists. The chain couples TRBV3-1 to TRBJ2-1; the table's D gene call, TRBD2, was not cross checked with the DNA. The CDR3 totals 14 residues, both ends included. The germline V gene encodes CDR1 LGHDT and CDR2 YNNKEL (reference sequence). This CDR3 reads CASSQGPISGELHV.

This chain uses TRBV19 with TRBJ2-3; D is possibly TRBD2 (5 bases). Germline CDR1 reads LNHDA; CDR2 reads SQIVND (reference sequence). The CDR3 extends over 15 amino acids. Trimming removed 3 bases at V and 0 bases at J, with 10 bases between. This chain's CDR3 is CASSIRDSSTDTQYF. The CDR3 region has the DNA TGTGCCAGTAGTATCCGGGATTCTAGCACAGATACGCAGTATTTT.